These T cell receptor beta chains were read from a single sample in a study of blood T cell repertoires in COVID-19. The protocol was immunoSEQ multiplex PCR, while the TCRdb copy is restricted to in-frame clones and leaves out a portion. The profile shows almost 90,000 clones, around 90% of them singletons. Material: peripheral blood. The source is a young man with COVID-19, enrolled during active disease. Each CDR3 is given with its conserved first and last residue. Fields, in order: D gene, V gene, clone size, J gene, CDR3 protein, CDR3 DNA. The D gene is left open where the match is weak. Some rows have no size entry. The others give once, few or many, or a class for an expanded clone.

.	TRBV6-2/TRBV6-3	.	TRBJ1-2	CASSYSKEVEGDGYTF	TGTGCCAGCAGTTACTCGAAAGAGGTGGAAGGTGATGGCTACACCTTC
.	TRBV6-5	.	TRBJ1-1	CASRSQGRLAFF	TGTGCCAGCAGGTCTCAGGGGCGGCTAGCTTTCTTT
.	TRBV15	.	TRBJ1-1	CATSRKGVTEAFF	TGTGCCACCAGCAGGAAGGGGGTCACTGAAGCTTTCTTT
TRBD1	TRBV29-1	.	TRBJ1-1	CSVEGQTNTEAFF	TGCAGCGTTGAGGGACAGACGAACACTGAAGCTTTCTTT
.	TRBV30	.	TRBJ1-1	CAWGRVNTEAFF	TGTGCCTGGGGGCGGGTGAACACTGAAGCTTTCTTT
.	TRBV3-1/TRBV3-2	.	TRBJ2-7	CASSPADSHSTYEQYF	TGTGCCAGCAGCCCCGCAGATAGTCACAGTACCTACGAGCAGTACTTC
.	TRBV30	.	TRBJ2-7	CAWSVFSPQYF	TGTGCCTGGAGTGTCTTTTCTCCCCAGTACTTC
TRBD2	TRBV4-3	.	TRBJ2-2	CASSKRVAGGPYSWTGELFF	TGCGCCAGCAGTAAGAGAGTAGCGGGAGGGCCCTATTCATGGACCGGGGAGCTGTTTTTT
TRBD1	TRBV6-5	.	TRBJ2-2	CASSSQTGYTGELFF	TGTGCCAGCAGTTCGCAGACAGGGTACACCGGGGAGCTGTTTTTT
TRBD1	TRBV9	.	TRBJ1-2	CASSGKTGEKGSGYTF	TGTGCCAGCAGCGGGAAAACAGGGGAGAAAGGTAGTGGCTACACCTTC
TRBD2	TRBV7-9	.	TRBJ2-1	CASSLWLAGGSKSYNEQFF	TGTGCCAGCAGCTTATGGCTAGCGGGAGGTTCAAAGTCCTACAATGAGCAGTTCTTC
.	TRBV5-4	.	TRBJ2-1	CASRYRSGRSYNEQFF	TGTGCCAGCAGATACAGGAGCGGGCGCTCCTACAATGAGCAGTTCTTC
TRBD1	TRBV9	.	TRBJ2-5	CASSVRPGQGSQETQYF	TGTGCCAGCAGCGTCAGACCTGGACAGGGGTCCCAAGAGACCCAGTACTTC
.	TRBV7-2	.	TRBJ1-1	CASSLRLKPYTEAFF	TGTGCCAGCAGCCTCCGACTCAAACCTTACACTGAAGCTTTCTTT
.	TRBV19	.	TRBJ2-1	CASSILATSSYNEQFF	TGTGCCAGTAGTATACTAGCGACAAGCTCCTACAATGAGCAGTTCTTC
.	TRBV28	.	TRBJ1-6	CASSWGRLRQANSPLHF	TGTGCCAGCAGTTGGGGGCGGTTGAGACAGGCTAATTCACCCCTCCACTTT
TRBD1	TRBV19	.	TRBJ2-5	CASSITGGLPQETQYF	TGTGCCAGTAGTATTACAGGGGGCCTTCCTCAAGAGACCCAGTACTTC
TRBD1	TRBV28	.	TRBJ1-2	CASSKWDRGYGYTF	TGTGCCAGCAGTAAATGGGACAGGGGCTATGGCTACACCTTC
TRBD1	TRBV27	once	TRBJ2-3	CASSLAVGQDLTDTQYF	TGTGCCAGCAGTTTAGCAGTCGGACAGGACCTCACAGATACGCAGTATTTT
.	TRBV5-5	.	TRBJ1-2	CASSLAFGGEVRYGYTF	TGTGCCAGCAGCTTGGCCTTCGGAGGGGAAGTCAGATATGGCTACACCTTC
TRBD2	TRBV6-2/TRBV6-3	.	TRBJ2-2	CASSRSGRNTGELFF	TGTGCCAGCAGCCGAAGCGGGAGGAACACCGGGGAGCTGTTTTTT
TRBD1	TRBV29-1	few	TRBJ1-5	CSVGQGLYQPQHF	TGCAGCGTTGGACAGGGTTTATATCAGCCCCAGCATTTT
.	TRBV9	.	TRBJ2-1	CASSVYDNEQFF	TGTGCCAGCAGCGTCTACGACAATGAGCAGTTCTTC
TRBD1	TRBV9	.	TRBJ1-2	CASSGEGRGLYGYTF	TGTGCCAGCAGCGGAGAAGGCAGGGGGCTCTATGGCTACACCTTC
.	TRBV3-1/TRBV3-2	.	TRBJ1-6	CASSQGYGNSPLHF	TGTGCCAGCAGCCAAGGGTACGGGAACTCACCCCTCCACTTT
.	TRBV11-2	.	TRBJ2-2	CASSLGQEELFF	TGTGCCAGCAGCTTAGGTCAGGAGGAGCTGTTTTTT
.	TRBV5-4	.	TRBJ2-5	CASSHLPGLGQETQYF	TGTGCCAGCAGTCACCTCCCAGGGTTAGGTCAGGAGACCCAGTACTTC
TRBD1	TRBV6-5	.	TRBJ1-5	CASSREGAHQPQHF	TGTGCCAGCAGTCGGGAGGGGGCGCATCAGCCCCAGCATTTT
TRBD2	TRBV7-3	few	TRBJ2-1	CASSPYTSGSYNEQFF	TGTGCCAGCAGCCCATATACTAGCGGATCCTACAATGAGCAGTTCTTC
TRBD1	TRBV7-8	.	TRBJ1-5	CASSLGRTGANQPQHF	TGTGCCAGCAGCTTAGGTCGGACAGGGGCCAATCAGCCCCAGCATTTT
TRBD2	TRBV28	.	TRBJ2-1	CASSFPDGRAGINEQFF	TGTGCCAGCAGTTTCCCGGACGGGAGGGCCGGGATTAATGAGCAGTTCTTC
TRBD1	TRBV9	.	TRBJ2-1	CASSGGQGRYNEQFF	TGTGCCAGCAGCGGTGGACAGGGGAGATACAATGAGCAGTTCTTC
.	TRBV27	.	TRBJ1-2	CASSLDSSFYGYTF	TGTGCCAGCAGTTTAGACAGTTCCTTCTATGGCTACACCTTC
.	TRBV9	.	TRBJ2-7	CASSVVGTTYEQYF	TGTGCCAGCAGCGTAGTTGGCACAACCTACGAGCAGTACTTC
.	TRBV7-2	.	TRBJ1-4	CASSLDRATNEKLFF	TGTGCCAGCAGCTTAGATCGTGCAACTAATGAAAAACTGTTTTTT
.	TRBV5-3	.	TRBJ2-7	CARSVSGFSSYEQYF	TGTGCCAGAAGCGTTTCAGGGTTTTCGAGTTACGAGCAGTACTTC
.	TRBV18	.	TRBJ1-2	CASSGRENYGYTF	TGTGCCAGCTCAGGCAGGGAAAACTATGGCTACACCTTC
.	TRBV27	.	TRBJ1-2	CASSLSSANYGYTF	TGTGCCAGCAGTTTGTCCAGTGCTAACTATGGCTACACCTTC
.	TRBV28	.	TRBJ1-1	CASKPRESRTEAFF	TGTGCCAGCAAACCCAGGGAATCGCGCACTGAAGCTTTCTTT
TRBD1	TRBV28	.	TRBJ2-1	CASSLLVGTVYNEQFF	TGTGCCAGCAGTTTATTAGTAGGGACAGTGTACAATGAGCAGTTCTTC
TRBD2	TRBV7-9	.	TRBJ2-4	CASSEEASGTFIQYF	TGTGCCAGCAGCGAAGAGGCTAGCGGGACCTTCATTCAGTACTTC
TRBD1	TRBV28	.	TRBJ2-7	CASSFYRGYEQYF	TGTGCCAGCAGTTTTTACAGGGGTTACGAGCAGTACTTC
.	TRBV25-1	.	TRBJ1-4	CASSGRQKAFSTNEKLFF	TGTGCCAGCAGTGGAAGACAGAAAGCCTTTTCAACTAATGAAAAACTGTTTTTT
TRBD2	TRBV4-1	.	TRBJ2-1	CASSQLSWTSGNTYNEQFF	TGCGCCAGCAGCCAACTGTCCTGGACTAGCGGGAATACCTACAATGAGCAGTTCTTC
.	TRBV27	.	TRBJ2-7	CASSLGAGREQYF	TGTGCCAGCAGTTTAGGGGCAGGGCGGGAGCAGTACTTC
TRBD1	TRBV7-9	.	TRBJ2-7	CASSFDGQVPPYEQYF	TGTGCCAGCAGCTTCGACGGACAGGTCCCTCCCTACGAGCAGTACTTC
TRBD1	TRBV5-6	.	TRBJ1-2	CASSPGTGIRHGYTF	TGTGCCAGCAGCCCGGGGACAGGGATTCGCCATGGCTACACCTTC
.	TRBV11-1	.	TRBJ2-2	CASSLVRTGELFF	TGTGCCAGCAGCTTAGTGCGGACCGGGGAGCTGTTTTTT
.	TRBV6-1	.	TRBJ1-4	CASSEPGYNEKLFF	TGTGCCAGCAGTGAACCGGGTTATAATGAAAAACTGTTTTTT
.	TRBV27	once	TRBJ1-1	CASRLQGGTEAFF	TGTGCCAGCAGGTTACAGGGCGGAACTGAAGCTTTCTTT
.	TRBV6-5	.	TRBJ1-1	CASSYGGYTEAFF	TGTGCCAGCAGTTACGGGGGGTACACTGAAGCTTTCTTT
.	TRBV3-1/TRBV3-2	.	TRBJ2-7	CASSQGAGDSYEQYF	TGTGCCAGCAGCCAAGGGGCAGGGGATTCCTACGAGCAGTACTTC
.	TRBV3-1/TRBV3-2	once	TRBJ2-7	CASSPGDEQYF	TGTGCCAGCAGCCCGGGGGACGAGCAGTACTTC
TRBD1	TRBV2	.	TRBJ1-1	CASSPRGPWTVNTEAFF	TGTGCCAGCAGCCCCAGGGGGCCTTGGACCGTGAACACTGAAGCTTTCTTT
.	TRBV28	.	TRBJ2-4	CASSIPGELAKNIQYF	TGTGCCAGCAGTATCCCAGGGGAACTAGCCAAAAACATTCAGTACTTC